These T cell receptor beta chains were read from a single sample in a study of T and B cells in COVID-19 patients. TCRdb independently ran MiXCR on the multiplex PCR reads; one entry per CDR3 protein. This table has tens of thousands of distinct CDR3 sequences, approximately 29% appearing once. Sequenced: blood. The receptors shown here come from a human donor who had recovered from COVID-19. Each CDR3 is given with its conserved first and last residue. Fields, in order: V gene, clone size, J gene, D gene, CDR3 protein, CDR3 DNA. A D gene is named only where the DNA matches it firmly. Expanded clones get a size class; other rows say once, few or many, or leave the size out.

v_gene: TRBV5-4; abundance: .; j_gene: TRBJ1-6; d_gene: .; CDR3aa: CASSRDNENSPLHF; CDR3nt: TGTGCCAGCAGCCGGGACAATGAAAATTCACCCCTCCACTTT
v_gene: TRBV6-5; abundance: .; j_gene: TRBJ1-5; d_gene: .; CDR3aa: CASRTGRPQHF; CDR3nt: TGTGCCAGCAGGACGGGTCGGCCCCAGCATTTT
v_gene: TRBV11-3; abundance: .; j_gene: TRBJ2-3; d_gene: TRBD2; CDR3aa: CASSQDPVGAGVTDTQYF; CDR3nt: TGCGCCAGCAGCCAAGACCCCGTGGGAGCGGGGGTGACAGATACGCAGTATTTT
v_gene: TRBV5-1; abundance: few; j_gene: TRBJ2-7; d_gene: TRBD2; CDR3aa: CASSLGLAGASTYEQYF; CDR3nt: TGCGCCAGCAGCCTAGGACTAGCGGGGGCTAGTACCTACGAGCAGTACTTC
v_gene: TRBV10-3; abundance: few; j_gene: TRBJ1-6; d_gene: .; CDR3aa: CAISELGAHTDNSPLHF; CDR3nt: TGTGCCATCAGTGAGTTGGGAGCCCATACTGATAATTCACCCCTCCACTTT
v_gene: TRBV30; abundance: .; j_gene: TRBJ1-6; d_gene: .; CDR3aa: CAFRDSYNSPLHF; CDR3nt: TGTGCCTTCCGGGACTCCTATAATTCACCCCTCCACTTT
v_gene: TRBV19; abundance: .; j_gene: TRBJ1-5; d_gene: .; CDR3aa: CASSETINQPQHF; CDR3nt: TGTGCCAGTAGTGAGACGATAAATCAGCCCCAGCATTTT
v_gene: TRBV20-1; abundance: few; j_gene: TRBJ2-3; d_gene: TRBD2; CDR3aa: CSAPRTSGGSDTQYF; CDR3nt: TGCAGTGCTCCCCGGACTAGCGGGGGGTCAGATACGCAGTATTTT
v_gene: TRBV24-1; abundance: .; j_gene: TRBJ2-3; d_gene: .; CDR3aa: CATSDLGTDTQYF; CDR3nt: TGTGCCACCAGTGATTTGGGCACAGATACGCAGTATTTT
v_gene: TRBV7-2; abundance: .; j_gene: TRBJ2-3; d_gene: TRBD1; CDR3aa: CASSRRQGLSTDTQYF; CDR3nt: TGTGCCAGCAGCCGCCGACAGGGCCTTAGCACAGATACGCAGTATTTT
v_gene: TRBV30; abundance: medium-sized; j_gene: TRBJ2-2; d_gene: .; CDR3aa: CAWRSGRLGTGELFF; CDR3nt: TGTGCCTGGAGGTCGGGGAGGCTGGGCACCGGGGAGCTGTTTTTT
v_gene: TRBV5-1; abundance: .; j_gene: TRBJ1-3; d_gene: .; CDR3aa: CASSLGGFGDTIYF; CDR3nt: TGCGCCAGCAGCTTGGGCGGCTTTGGGGACACCATATATTTT
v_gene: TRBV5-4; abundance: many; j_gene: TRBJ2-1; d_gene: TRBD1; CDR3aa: CASSLGQGYYNEQFF; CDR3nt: TGTGCCAGCAGCTTGGGACAGGGTTACTACAATGAGCAGTTCTTC
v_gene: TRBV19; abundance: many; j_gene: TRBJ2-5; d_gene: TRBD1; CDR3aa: CASSPPGQGGGWETQYF; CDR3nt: TGTGCCAGTAGTCCCCCTGGACAGGGGGGCGGATGGGAGACCCAGTACTTC
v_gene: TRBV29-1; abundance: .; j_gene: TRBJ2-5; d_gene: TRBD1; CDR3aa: CSVERTGDFQETQYF; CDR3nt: TGCAGCGTTGAGCGGACAGGGGACTTTCAAGAGACCCAGTACTTC
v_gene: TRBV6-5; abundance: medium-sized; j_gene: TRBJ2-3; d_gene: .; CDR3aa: CASSYSMPGADTQYF; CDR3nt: TGTGCCAGCAGTTACTCGATGCCAGGAGCAGATACGCAGTATTTT
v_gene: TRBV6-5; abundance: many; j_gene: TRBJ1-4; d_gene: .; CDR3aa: CASSPRGSNEKLFF; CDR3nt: TGTGCCAGCAGCCCCCGTGGTAGTAATGAAAAACTGTTTTTT
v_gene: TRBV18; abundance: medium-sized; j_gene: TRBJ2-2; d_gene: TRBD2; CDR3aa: CASSPGTRSTGELFF; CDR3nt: TGTGCCAGCTCACCGGGGACTAGGAGCACCGGGGAGCTGTTTTTT
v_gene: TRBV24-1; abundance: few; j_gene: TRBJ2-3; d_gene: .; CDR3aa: CATSMWGDTQYF; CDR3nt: TGTGCCACCAGTATGTGGGGAGATACGCAGTATTTT
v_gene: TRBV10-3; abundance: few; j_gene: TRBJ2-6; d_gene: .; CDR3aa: CAISESGPEAGANVLTF; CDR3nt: TGTGCCATCAGTGAGTCGGGGCCAGAGGCTGGGGCCAACGTCCTGACTTTC
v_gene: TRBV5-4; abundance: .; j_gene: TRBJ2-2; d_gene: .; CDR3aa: CASSLHTGELFF; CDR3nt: TGTGCCAGCAGCTTGCACACCGGGGAGCTGTTTTTT
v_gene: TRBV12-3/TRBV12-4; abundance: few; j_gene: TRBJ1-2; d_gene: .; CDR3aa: CASSLALRDYGYTF; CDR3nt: TGTGCCAGCAGTTTAGCCTTGAGGGACTATGGCTACACCTTC
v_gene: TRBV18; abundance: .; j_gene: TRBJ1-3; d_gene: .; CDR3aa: CASSPPGGDGNTIYF; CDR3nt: TGTGCCAGCTCACCACCGGGAGGGGATGGAAACACCATATATTTT
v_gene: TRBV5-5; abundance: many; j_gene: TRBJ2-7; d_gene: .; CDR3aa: CASRPRYSSYEQYF; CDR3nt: TGTGCCTCCCGGCCCCGGTATAGCTCCTACGAGCAGTACTTC
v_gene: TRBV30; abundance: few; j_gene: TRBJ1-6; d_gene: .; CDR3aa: CAWEQGSQPLHF; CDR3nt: TGTGCCTGGGAACAGGGATCTCAGCCCCTCCACTTT
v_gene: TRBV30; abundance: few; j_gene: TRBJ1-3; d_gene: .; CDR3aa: CAWSVRAFGNTIYF; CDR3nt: TGTGCCTGGAGTGTACGGGCGTTCGGAAACACCATATATTTT
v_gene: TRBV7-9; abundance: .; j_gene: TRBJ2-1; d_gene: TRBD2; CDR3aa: CASSQKTSGGSNEQFF; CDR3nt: TGTGCCAGCAGCCAGAAGACTAGCGGGGGGTCCAATGAGCAGTTCTTC
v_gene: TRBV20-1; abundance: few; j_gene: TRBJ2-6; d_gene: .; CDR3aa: CSAEYGGRHSGANVLTF; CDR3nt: TGCAGTGCTGAGTATGGGGGGCGCCACTCTGGGGCCAACGTCCTGACTTTC
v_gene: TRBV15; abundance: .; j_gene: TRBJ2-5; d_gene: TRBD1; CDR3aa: CATSRDRGQPRTQYF; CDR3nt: TGTGCCACCAGCAGAGATAGGGGACAGCCACGGACCCAGTACTTC
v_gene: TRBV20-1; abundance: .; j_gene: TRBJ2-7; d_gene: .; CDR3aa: CSASKSYEQYF; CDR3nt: TGCAGTGCTAGCAAGTCCTACGAGCAGTACTTC
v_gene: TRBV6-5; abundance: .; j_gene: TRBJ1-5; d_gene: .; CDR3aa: CASRADYSNQPQHF; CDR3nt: TGTGCCAGTCGGGCAGACTATAGCAATCAGCCCCAGCATTTT
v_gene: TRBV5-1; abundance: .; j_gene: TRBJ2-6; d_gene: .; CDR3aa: CASKLVGFSGANVLTF; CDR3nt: TGTGCCAGCAAGCTAGTGGGGTTTTCTGGGGCCAACGTCCTGACTTTC
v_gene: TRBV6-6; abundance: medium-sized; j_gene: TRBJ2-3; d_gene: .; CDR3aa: CASSKDYTDTQYF; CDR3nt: TGTGCCAGCAGCAAGGATTACACAGATACGCAGTATTTT
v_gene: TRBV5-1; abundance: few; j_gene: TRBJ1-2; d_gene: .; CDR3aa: CASSLGTDIYGYTF; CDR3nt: TGCGCCAGCAGCTTGGGGACAGATATCTATGGCTACACCTTC
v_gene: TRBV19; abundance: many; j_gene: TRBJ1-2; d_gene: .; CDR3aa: CASSQTNYGYTF; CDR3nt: TGTGCCAGTAGTCAGACAAACTATGGCTACACCTTC
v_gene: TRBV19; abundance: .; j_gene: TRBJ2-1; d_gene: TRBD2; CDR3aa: CASSVQRGGYNEQFF; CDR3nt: TGTGCCAGTAGTGTCCAGCGGGGGGGCTACAATGAGCAGTTCTTC
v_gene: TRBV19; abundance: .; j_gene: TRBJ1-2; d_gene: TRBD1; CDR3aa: CASTSGQANYGYTF; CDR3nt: TGTGCCAGTACCTCCGGACAGGCCAACTATGGCTACACCTTC
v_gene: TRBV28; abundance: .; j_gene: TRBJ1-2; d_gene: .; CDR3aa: CASSFWVRDASQYTF; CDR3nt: TGTGCCAGCAGTTTTTGGGTCAGGGATGCTTCGCAGTACACCTTC
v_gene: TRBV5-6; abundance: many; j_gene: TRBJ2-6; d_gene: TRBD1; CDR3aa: CASSLVGRGPGANVLTF; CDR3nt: TGTGCCAGCAGCTTGGTTGGCAGGGGGCCTGGGGCCAACGTCCTGACTTTC
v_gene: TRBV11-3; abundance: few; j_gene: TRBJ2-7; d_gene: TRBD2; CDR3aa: CASSLGSTSGTYEQYF; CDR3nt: TGTGCCAGCAGCTTGGGGAGCACTAGCGGGACCTACGAGCAGTACTTC
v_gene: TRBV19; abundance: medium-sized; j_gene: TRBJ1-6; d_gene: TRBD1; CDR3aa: CASRNRGLGSPLHF; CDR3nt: TGTGCCAGTAGAAACAGGGGGCTCGGTTCACCCCTCCACTTT
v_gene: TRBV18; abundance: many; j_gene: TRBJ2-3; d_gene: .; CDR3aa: CASSPRGPDTQYF; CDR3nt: TGTGCCAGCTCACCCCGGGGGCCAGATACGCAGTATTTT
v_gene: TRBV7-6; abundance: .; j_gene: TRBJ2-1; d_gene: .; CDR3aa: CASSLAQSNEQFF; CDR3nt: TGTGCCAGCAGCTTAGCCCAGTCCAATGAGCAGTTCTTC
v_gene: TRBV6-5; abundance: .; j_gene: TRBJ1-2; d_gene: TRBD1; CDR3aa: CASSSDRKSGYTF; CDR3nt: TGTGCCAGCAGTTCGGACAGGAAATCTGGCTACACCTTC